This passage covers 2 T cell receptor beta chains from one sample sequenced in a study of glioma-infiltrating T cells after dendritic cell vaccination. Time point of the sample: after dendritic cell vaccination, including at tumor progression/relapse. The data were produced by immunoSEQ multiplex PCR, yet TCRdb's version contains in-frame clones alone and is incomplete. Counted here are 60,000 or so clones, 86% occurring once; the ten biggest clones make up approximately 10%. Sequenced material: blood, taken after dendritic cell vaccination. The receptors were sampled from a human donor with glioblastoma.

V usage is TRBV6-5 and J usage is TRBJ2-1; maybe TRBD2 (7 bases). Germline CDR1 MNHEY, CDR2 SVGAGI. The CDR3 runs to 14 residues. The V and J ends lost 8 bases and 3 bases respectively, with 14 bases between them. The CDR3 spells CASRTGGFYNEQFF. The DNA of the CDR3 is TGTGCCAGCCGTACGGGGGGCTTCTACAATGAGCAGTTCTTC.

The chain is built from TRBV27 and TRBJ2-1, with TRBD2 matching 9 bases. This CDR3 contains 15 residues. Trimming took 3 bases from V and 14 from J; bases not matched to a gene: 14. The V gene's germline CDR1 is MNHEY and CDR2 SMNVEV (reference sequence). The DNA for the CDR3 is TGTGCCAGCAGTTTTAGAAGCGGGGGGCCGCATACGAAGTTCTTC. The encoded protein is CASSFRSGGPHTKFF.